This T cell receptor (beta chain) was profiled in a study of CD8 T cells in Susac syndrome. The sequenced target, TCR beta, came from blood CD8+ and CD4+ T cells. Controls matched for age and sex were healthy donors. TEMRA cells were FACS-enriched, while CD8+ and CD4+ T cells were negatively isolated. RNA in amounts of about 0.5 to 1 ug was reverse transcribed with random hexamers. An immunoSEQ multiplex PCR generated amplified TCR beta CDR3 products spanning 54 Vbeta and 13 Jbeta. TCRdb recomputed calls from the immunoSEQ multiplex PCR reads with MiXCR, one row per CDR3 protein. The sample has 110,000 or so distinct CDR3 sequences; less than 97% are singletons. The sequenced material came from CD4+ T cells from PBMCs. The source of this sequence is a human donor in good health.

As DNA, the CDR3 is TGCAGTGCTAGAGATATCCAGGGCGATCAGCCCCAGCATTTT. Its protein is CSARDIQGDQPQHF. This chain links TRBV20-1 with TRBJ1-5, with a weak D call TRBD1 (5 bases). Trimming removed 0 bases from V and 5 bases from J, with 11 bases in between. The CDR3 covers 14 residues. Germline CDR1 and CDR2: DFQATT and SNEGSKA (reference sequence).